This T cell receptor beta chain was sequenced during a study of T-cell reconstitution after alpha-beta-depleted transplantation in children. CDR1 SGHTA and CDR2 FQGNSA come from the germline V gene. V was trimmed by 7 bases and J by 4 bases, leaving 11 bases between them. The CDR3 is 12 amino acids. Construction of the TCRbeta library involved unique molecular identifiers. TCRdb reprocessed the PCR reads via MiXCR and lists one record per CDR3 protein. The sample lists about 540,000 distinct CDR3 sequences; around 20% were seen once. This clonotype showed up just a few times. The source of this sequence is a human donor who donated a stem cell graft to a child with acute lymphoblastic leukemia. The sample here was PBMCs from the stem cell graft donor, taken from the stem cell graft. This chain connects TRBV7-2 to TRBJ2-7; no definite D call. The CDR3 spells CASTLVGYEQYF. CDR3 in DNA: TGTGCCAGCACCCTCGTAGGATACGAGCAGTACTTC.